The next 31 T cell receptor beta chains were all read from a single sample in a study of control samples from healthy donors and cancer patients. Generated by immunoSEQ multiplex PCR, the TCRdb table keeps only in-frame clones and is missing some. The repertoire holds about 81,000 clones, with roughly 94% as singletons. Specimen: blood. The receptors stem from a woman between 18 and 29 years old in good health.

The chain combines TRBV10-3 with TRBJ2-2; 7 positions agree with TRBD1. This CDR3 has 13 residues. From germline, CDR1 is ENHRY and CDR2 SYGVKD. V shed 10 bases and J 4 bases; nucleotides not matched to a gene: 6. Here the CDR3 reads CANTPGGTGELFF. The CDR3 coding sequence is TGTGCCAACACCCCAGGGGGCACCGGGGAGCTGTTTTTT.

This chain joins TRBV7-2 and TRBJ2-5; 7 bases align to TRBD2. V was pared by 2 bases and J by 0 bases, with 3 bases of the junction left unmatched. This CDR3 contains 15 residues. The germline V gene has CDR1 SGHTA and CDR2 FQGNSA. CDR3 residues: CASSLWGGHQETQYF. DNA for the CDR3: TGTGCCAGCAGCTTATGGGGGGGACACCAAGAGACCCAGTACTTC.

Comments on this clone: The identical CDR3 is also encoded by other nucleotide sequences in the sample. The chain recombines TRBV7-9 with TRBJ1-2, with D perhaps TRBD1 (5 bases). From germline, CDR1 is SEHNR and CDR2 FQNEAQ (reference sequence). The CDR3 is 15 amino acids. Trimming took 1 base from V and 0 from J, leaving 9 bases between them. The CDR3 reads CASSLGGATNYGYTF. CDR3 coding DNA: TGTGCCAGCAGCTTAGGAGGGGCGACTAACTATGGCTACACCTTC.

The chain combines TRBV12-5 with TRBJ2-3; 9 bases line up with TRBD2. This CDR3 has 16 residues. Germline CDR1 is LGHNT and CDR2 is FRNRAP. V was clipped by 2 bases and J by 0 bases; unmatched bases: 3. The CDR3 protein is CASGLPSGGSTDTQYF. CDR3 nucleotide sequence: TGTGCTAGTGGTTTGCCGAGCGGGGGGAGCACAGATACGCAGTATTTT. Variable domain in full (rest from reference TRBV12-5 and TRBJ2-3): DARVTQTPRHKVTEMGQEVTMRCQPILGHNTVFWYRQTMMQGLELLAYFRNRAPLDDSGMPKDRFSAEMPDATLATLKIQPSEPRDSAVYFCASGLPSGGSTDTQYFGPGTRLTVL.

The rearrangement links TRBV7-8 to TRBJ2-7; 7 bases align to TRBD2. V was pared by 4 bases and J by 6 bases, with 9 bases of the junction left unmatched. Germline-derived CDR1 and CDR2 are SGHVS and FQNEAQ. This CDR3 is built from 14 residues. CDR3 amino acids: CASSSAGFRSEQYF. DNA of the CDR3: TGTGCCAGCAGCTCAGCGGGGTTCAGGAGCGAGCAGTACTTC.

The rearrangement links TRBV28 to TRBJ1-6; the D is unclear. The CDR3 is 17 residues long. The ends were cut back, 5 bases at V and 1 base at J, with 15 bases in the middle. Germline loops: CDR1 MDHEN, CDR2 SYDVKM. CDR3 sequence reads: CASSPRKPQSYNSPLHF. CDR3 coding DNA: TGTGCCAGCAGTCCCCGGAAGCCTCAGTCCTATAATTCACCCCTCCACTTT.

The chain links TRBV5-1 to TRBJ2-1; no clear D gene. V shed 0 bases and J shed 1 base, with 11 bases lying between them. Germline CDR1 reads SGHRS; CDR2 reads YFSETQ. The CDR3 has 16 residues. In DNA form, the CDR3 reads TGCGCCAGCAGCTTGGCCGGTGCCGGATCCTACAATGAGCAGTTCTTC. The encoded protein is CASSLAGAGSYNEQFF.

CDR3 in amino acids: CASSLGLAGIDTQYF. The CDR3 coding sequence is TGTGCCAGCAGCTTAGGGCTAGCGGGAATAGATACGCAGTATTTT. The chain carries TRBV11-3 and TRBJ2-3; 9 bases map to TRBD2. CDR1 SGHNT and CDR2 YENEEA come from the germline V gene. V shed 1 base, J shed 5 bases, and the junction held 4 bases outside the gene matches. The CDR3 extends over 15 amino acids.

This chain links TRBV19 with TRBJ2-1, with 8 bases fitting TRBD2. Per the germline V gene, CDR1 is LNHDA and CDR2 is SQIVND (reference sequence). J gave up 7 bases and V 6 bases, and 2 bases lay outside the gene matches. The CDR3 length is 12 residues. In DNA, the CDR3 is TGTGCCAGTAGCTCGGGAGGGAATGAGCAGTTCTTC. It translates to CASSSGGNEQFF.

This rearrangement joins TRBV28 to TRBJ1-2; D remains ambiguous. Germline V gene data show CDR1 as MDHEN and CDR2 as SYDVKM. V lost 1 base and J 3 bases, leaving 12 bases between the germline ends. This CDR3 is built from 15 residues. CDR3 protein: CASSLSQFEDYGYTF. The CDR3 DNA sequence: TGTGCCAGCAGTTTATCCCAGTTTGAGGACTATGGCTACACCTTC.

The chain employs TRBV7-2 and TRBJ1-6; D is possibly TRBD1 (6 bases). Germline V lookup: CDR1 SGHTA, CDR2 FQGNSA. V was cut by 3 bases and J by 1 base, with 13 bases left in between. This CDR3 has 17 amino acids. DNA of the CDR3: TGTGCCAGCAGCTTTGGCAGGGGCCGGTCCTATAATTCACCCCTCCACTTT. This codes for CASSFGRGRSYNSPLHF.

This chain joins TRBV10-1 and TRBJ2-1, with 9 bases aligning to TRBD2. The CDR3 loop spans 16 amino acids. CDR1 and CDR2 (germline): WNHNN, SYGVQD (reference sequence). The J segment lost 6 bases and the V segment lost 0 bases, leaving 6 bases of the junction unmatched. CDR3 loop: CASSESFAGGVNEQFF. CDR3 in DNA: TGCGCCAGCAGTGAGTCTTTCGCGGGGGGGGTCAATGAGCAGTTCTTC.

V gene TRBV6-5 combines with J gene TRBJ1-2; D is uncertain. Trimming removed 5 bases at V and 3 bases at J, with 13 bases between. This CDR3 contains 14 residues. The germline V gene has CDR1 MNHEY and CDR2 SVGAGI. DNA of the CDR3: TGTGCCAGCAGTCGACACCGCGGGGACTATGGCTACACCTTC. It encodes CASSRHRGDYGYTF.

The chain employs TRBV7-2 and TRBJ1-2, with 7 bases lining up with TRBD1. Trimming cost V 5 bases and J 4 bases; bases outside gene matches: 4. CDR1 and CDR2 from the germline V gene are SGHTA and FQGNSA. CDR3 size: 13 residues. In nucleotides, the CDR3 is TGTGCCAGCAGCCGGGGACAGCCCTATGGCTACACCTTC. Residues: CASSRGQPYGYTF. Full variable domain (remainder filled in from reference TRBV7-2 and TRBJ1-2): GAGVSQSPSNKVTEKGKDVELRCDPISGHTALYWYRQSLGQGLEFLIYFQGNSAPDKSGLPSDRFSAERTGGSVSTLTIQRTQQEDSAVYLCASSRGQPYGYTFGSGTRLTVV.

The V and J genes are TRBV19 and TRBJ2-2; 7 bases agree with TRBD2. Germline CDR1 is LNHDA and CDR2 is SQIVND (reference sequence). This CDR3 has 15 amino acids. Trimming cost V 3 bases and J 5 bases; bases outside gene matches: 6. The DNA for the CDR3 is TGTGCCAGTAGTATTATGACTAGCTCAACCGGGGAGCTGTTTTTT. This translates into CASSIMTSSTGELFF.

The V gene is TRBV7-9, the J gene TRBJ1-2; no clear D gene. Germline CDR1 reads SEHNR; CDR2 reads FQNEAQ (reference sequence). The CDR3 runs 13 residues. V was pared by 2 bases and J by 8 bases, with 12 bases between. CDR3 sequence (DNA): TGTGCCAGCAGCTTAAAGCGGTTAGAGGGCTACACCTTC. Translation: CASSLKRLEGYTF.

The chain combines TRBV6-5 with TRBJ2-5; D is unclear. Trimming cost V 0 bases and J 0 bases, with 8 bases left between them. Germline lookup yields CDR1 MNHEY and CDR2 SVGAGI. CDR3 size: 15 residues. The chain's CDR3 is CASSYSRLNQETQYF. CDR3 in DNA: TGTGCCAGCAGTTACTCGAGACTGAACCAAGAGACCCAGTACTTC.

The J gene is TRBJ2-1, the V gene TRBV7-9; no firm D call. Trimming cost V 1 base and J 7 bases, with 8 bases left between them. Germline V gene lookup returns CDR1 SEHNR and CDR2 FQNEAQ (reference sequence). The CDR3 has 13 amino acids. The CDR3 DNA reads as TGTGCCAGCAGCTTAGGACTGACAAATGAGCAGTTCTTC. Protein product: CASSLGLTNEQFF.

This chain links TRBV6-5 with TRBJ2-2, with D perhaps TRBD1 (5 bases). The CDR3 has 12 amino acids. Trimming removed 7 bases from V and 3 bases from J, with 6 bases in between. Per the germline V gene, CDR1 is MNHEY and CDR2 is SVGAGI. Here the CDR3 reads CASKGDTGELFF. Here the CDR3 DNA reads TGTGCCAGCAAAGGGGACACCGGGGAGCTGTTTTTT.

This sequence joins TRBV25-1 and TRBJ1-1; the match to TRBD1 covers 7 bases. The germline V gene has CDR1 MGHDK and CDR2 SYGVNS. The V and J ends lost 4 bases and 7 bases, in that order; junction bases with no gene match: 6. The CDR3 consists of 13 residues. The CDR3 region is CASSAQTGIEAFF. The CDR3 DNA is TGTGCCAGCAGTGCCCAGACAGGGATTGAAGCTTTCTTT.

This clone appeared a single time. V gene TRBV5-1 combines with J gene TRBJ2-5, with 10 bases aligning to TRBD2. Germline CDR1 reads SGHRS; CDR2 reads YFSETQ. The CDR3 extends over 15 amino acids. With V trimmed by 4 bases and J by 2 bases, 5 bases remained unmatched. For the CDR3, the DNA is TGCGCCAGCAGCCCGAGTAGCGGGAGGCAAGAGACCCAGTACTTC. This codes for CASSPSSGRQETQYF.

The gene calls are TRBV5-1 and TRBJ1-1, with a tentative D call TRBD1 (5 bases). The V end was cut by 3 bases, the J end by 5 bases, with 11 bases between. Germline assignment: CDR1 SGHRS and CDR2 YFSETQ. The CDR3 is made up of 13 amino acids. CDR3 nucleotide sequence: TGCGCCAGCAGCTGGCTGGAGGGGACTGAAGCTTTCTTT. Its protein product is CASSWLEGTEAFF.

The chain carries TRBV28 and TRBJ1-5; 7 positions agree with TRBD1. Losses at the gene ends were 8 bases for V and 4 bases for J; bases not matched to a gene: 11. From germline, CDR1 is MDHEN and CDR2 SYDVKM. The CDR3 covers 15 residues. In DNA form, the CDR3 reads TGTGCCAGCGAAAGAGGGGGCATAAGAAATCAGCCCCAGCATTTT. Translating gives CASERGGIRNQPQHF. Full variable domain (outside the CDR3, taken from reference TRBV28 and TRBJ1-5): DVKVTQSSRYLVKRTGEKVFLECVQDMDHENMFWYRQDPGLGLRLIYFSYDVKMKEKGDIPEGYSVSREKKERFSLILESASTNQTSMYLCASERGGIRNQPQHFGDGTRLSIL.

The V gene is TRBV5-1, the J gene TRBJ2-1; D is uncertain. The germline V gene encodes CDR1 SGHRS and CDR2 YFSETQ. With 2 bases removed from V and 6 bases from J, the gap between germline ends came to 3 bases. This CDR3 region has 11 residues. CDR3 sequence reads: CASSFSNEQFF. Written as DNA, the CDR3 is TGCGCCAGCAGCTTTAGCAATGAGCAGTTCTTC.

The gene calls are TRBV6-6 and TRBJ2-3, with 10 nucleotides matching TRBD2. After removal of 6 bases from V and 3 bases from J, the junction contained 6 bases not matched to a gene. The CDR3 contains 15 residues. Germline CDR1 reads MNHNY; CDR2 reads SVGAGI (reference sequence). This CDR3 is CASSYGTSVTDTQYF. The CDR3 DNA follows: TGTGCCAGCAGCTACGGGACTAGCGTGACAGATACGCAGTATTTT.

The CDR3: CASSEFGTHKAFF. Here the CDR3 DNA reads TGTGCCAGCAGTGAATTCGGGACACATAAAGCTTTCTTT. The chain is built from TRBV2 and TRBJ1-1; tentative D call: TRBD1 (6 bases). The germline CDR1 and CDR2 sequences are SNHLY and FYNNEI. Trimming removed 2 bases at V and 9 bases at J, with 13 bases between. This CDR3 has 13 residues.

The V gene is TRBV7-3, the J gene TRBJ1-2; D gene unclear. Germline values: CDR1 SGHTA, CDR2 FQGTGA. V lost 0 bases and J lost 3, with 14 bases in between. The CDR3 has 16 residues. The CDR3 loop reads CASSLTPTGSHYGYTF. CDR3 nucleotides: TGTGCCAGCAGCTTAACCCCTACGGGTTCACACTATGGCTACACCTTC.

This chain uses TRBV28 with TRBJ2-1; TRBD2 is a possible D gene (6 bases). V lost 6 bases and J lost 7, with 16 bases in between. Germline values: CDR1 MDHEN, CDR2 SYDVKM. CDR3 size: 14 residues. This CDR3 is CASRGVHAGNEQFF. In DNA form, the CDR3 reads TGTGCCAGCAGGGGGGTACATGCGGGGAATGAGCAGTTCTTC.

A few counts support this clone. V usage is TRBV25-1 and J usage is TRBJ2-1; TRBD2 matches 13 bases. The CDR3 runs 18 residues. V gave up 4 bases and J gave up 0 bases; unmatched junction bases: 6. CDR1 and CDR2 (germline): MGHDK, SYGVNS. This CDR3 reads CASSAAGTSGNSYNEQFF. CDR3 nucleotides: TGTGCCAGCAGTGCCGCCGGGACTAGCGGGAACTCCTACAATGAGCAGTTCTTC.

The V gene is TRBV19, the J gene TRBJ1-5; no clear D gene. V was trimmed by 5 bases and J by 6 bases, leaving 17 bases between them. There are 15 residues in the CDR3. Germline values: CDR1 LNHDA, CDR2 SQIVND (reference sequence). This chain's CDR3 is CASSGPGTSGQPQHF. The CDR3 DNA reads as TGTGCCAGTAGTGGGCCCGGAACGTCGGGTCAGCCCCAGCATTTT.

The J gene is TRBJ2-5, the V gene TRBV28; D possibly uses TRBD1 or TRBD2 (5 bases each). CDR1 and CDR2 from the germline V gene are MDHEN and SYDVKM. V shed 6 bases and J shed 1 base, with 9 bases lying between them. The CDR3 consists of 13 residues. Written as DNA, the CDR3 is TGTGCCAGCAGGTCCGGGACCCAAGAGACCCAGTACTTC. It codes for CASRSGTQETQYF.